The next 9 T cell receptor beta chains were all read from a single sample in a study of T-cell reconstitution after alpha-beta-depleted transplantation in children. It was with unique molecular identifiers that the TCRbeta library was prepared. In TCRdb, the PCR reads were re-called with MiXCR into one record per CDR3 protein. The data hold some 48,000 distinct CDR3 sequences, with about 5% observed a single time. The input for sequencing was PBMCs, mostly from graft donor cells, taken 60 days after TCRalphabeta/CD19-depleted stem cell transplant. The source is a female patient between 2 and 15 years old who had a stem cell transplant for aplastic anemia, so the T cells may come from the graft donor.

This clonotype was counted many times. V usage is TRBV20-1 and J usage is TRBJ2-5; D is perhaps TRBD2 (5 bases). The CDR3 has 13 amino acids. The germline V and J ends were trimmed by 4 bases and 2 bases, with 11 bases remaining between them. Germline V CDR1 and CDR2: DFQATT, SNEGSKA (reference sequence). The CDR3 sequence is CSAIWRLQETQYF. The CDR3 DNA sequence: TGCAGTGCTATCTGGAGGCTACAAGAGACCCAGTACTTC.

A note on this clonotype: Being one base from a much bigger clone, this may be a read error. The conserved closing phenylalanine or tryptophan is absent in this CDR3, likely reflecting a read error. V and J are TRBV18 and TRBJ2-2; the D is unclear. Per the germline V gene, CDR1 is KGHSH and CDR2 is LQKENI. The CDR3 runs 12 residues. V lost 5 bases, J lost 2 bases, and 3 bases lay in between. The CDR3 loop is CASSTNTGELFC. In nucleotides, the CDR3 is TGTGCCAGCTCAACTAACACCGGGGAGCTGTTTTGT.

This clonotype has at least ten counts. The chain has TRBV5-1 and TRBJ2-1; 7 nucleotides agree with TRBD2. J was trimmed by 8 bases and V by 7 bases; bases with no gene match: 12. This CDR3 has 14 amino acids. Germline-derived CDR1 and CDR2 are SGHRS and YFSETQ. The CDR3 bases are TGCGCCAGCCTAAGGACTAGTGGTGCGGATGAGCAGTTCTTC. The encoded protein is CASLRTSGADEQFF.

This clonotype was picked up a small number of times. The chain uses TRBV3-1 and TRBJ2-5; TRBD2 agrees at 11 bases. The CDR3 is 16 residues long. CDR1 is LGHDT, CDR2 YNNKEL, per germline (reference sequence). V shed 1 base and J 5 bases; nucleotides not matched to a gene: 6. CDR3 nucleotide sequence: TGTGCCAGCAGCCAAGTGACGACTAGCGGGACGGAGACCCAGTACTTC. Translation gives CASSQVTTSGTETQYF.

The sample holds many counts of this clonotype. This chain joins TRBV2 and TRBJ2-5; 10 nucleotides line up with TRBD2. Germline CDR1 SNHLY, CDR2 FYNNEI. This CDR3 is 14 amino acids long. The ends lost 6 bases at V and 2 bases at J; junction bases unmatched: 3. The CDR3 is CASRQLAGQETQYF. The DNA of the CDR3 is TGTGCCAGCAGACAACTAGCGGGGCAAGAGACCCAGTACTTC.

CDR3 in DNA: TGTGCCAGCAGCCAAGGTATGGGGGTCGAGCAGTACTTC. Translation gives CASSQGMGVEQYF. The chain couples TRBV3-1 to TRBJ2-7; D possibly uses TRBD1 or TRBD2 (5 bases each). Between the trimmed V and J ends, which lost 1 base and 6 bases, there was a span of 10 bases. Germline CDR1 LGHDT, CDR2 YNNKEL (reference sequence). The CDR3 is 13 amino acids.

As DNA, the CDR3 is TGTGCCAGCAGCTTAGAGTCCCTAGGGGCAGCCCATCAGCCCCAGCATTTT. Its protein is CASSLESLGAAHQPQHF. The chain recombines TRBV7-3 with TRBJ1-5; a weak D match, TRBD1 (5 bases). The ends were cut back, 2 bases at V and 5 bases at J, with 19 bases in the middle. Germline CDR1 and CDR2: SGHTA and FQGTGA. CDR3 length: 17 amino acids.

V gene TRBV9 combines with J gene TRBJ1-6; no definite D call. The CDR3 runs to 16 residues. Trimming removed 4 bases from V and 6 bases from J, with 17 bases in between. Germline loops: CDR1 SGDLS, CDR2 YYNGEE. In DNA form, the CDR3 reads TGTGCCAGCAGCCCTTCTCCGGGGAGCCTTAATTCACCCCTCCACTTT. Protein product: CASSPSPGSLNSPLHF.

In this sample, this clonotype turned up many times. The gene calls are TRBV9 and TRBJ2-1; TRBD1 matches 8 bases. This CDR3 region has 13 residues. Germline V gives CDR1 SGDLS, CDR2 YYNGEE. After removal of 3 bases from V and 7 bases from J, the junction contained 3 bases not matched to a gene. CDR3: CASSGQGRNEQFF. As DNA, the CDR3 is TGTGCCAGCAGCGGACAGGGGAGGAATGAGCAGTTCTTC.